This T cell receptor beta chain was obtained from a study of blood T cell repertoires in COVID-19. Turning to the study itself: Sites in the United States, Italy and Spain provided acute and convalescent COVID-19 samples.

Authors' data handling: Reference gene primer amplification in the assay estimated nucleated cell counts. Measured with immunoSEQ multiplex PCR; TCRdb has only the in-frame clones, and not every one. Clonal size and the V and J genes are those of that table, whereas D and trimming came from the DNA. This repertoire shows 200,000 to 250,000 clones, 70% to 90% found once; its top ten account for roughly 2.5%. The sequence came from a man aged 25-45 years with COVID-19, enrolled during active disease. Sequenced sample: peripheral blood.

The DNA of the CDR3 is TGTGCCATCAGTGGGCAAGGGGTGAACACTGAAGCTTTCTTT. Translated, it gives CAISGQGVNTEAFF. The chain has TRBV10-3 and TRBJ1-1, with D possibly being TRBD1 (5 bases). This CDR3 contains 14 residues. V lost 4 bases to trimming and J lost 0 bases, with 9 bases between them. Germline CDR1 reads ENHRY; CDR2 reads SYGVKD.